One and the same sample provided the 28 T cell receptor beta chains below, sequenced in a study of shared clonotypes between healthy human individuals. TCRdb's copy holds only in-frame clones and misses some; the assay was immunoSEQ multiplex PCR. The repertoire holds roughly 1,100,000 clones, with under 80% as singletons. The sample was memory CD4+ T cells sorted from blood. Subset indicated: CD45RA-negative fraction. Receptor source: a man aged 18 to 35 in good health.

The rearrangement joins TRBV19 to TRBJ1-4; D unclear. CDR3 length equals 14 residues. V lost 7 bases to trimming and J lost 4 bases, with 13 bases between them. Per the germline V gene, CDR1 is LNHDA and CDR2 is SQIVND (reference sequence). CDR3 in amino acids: CASKSPTVNEKLFF. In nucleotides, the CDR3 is TGTGCCAGTAAATCGCCAACCGTTAATGAAAAACTGTTTTTT.

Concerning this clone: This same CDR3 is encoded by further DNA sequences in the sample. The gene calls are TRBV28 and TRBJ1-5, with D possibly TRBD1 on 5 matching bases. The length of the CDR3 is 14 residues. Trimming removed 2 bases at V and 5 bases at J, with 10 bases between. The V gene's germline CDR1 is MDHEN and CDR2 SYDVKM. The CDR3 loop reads CASSLGRGYQPQHF. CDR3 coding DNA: TGTGCCAGCAGTTTAGGACGGGGCTATCAGCCCCAGCATTTT.

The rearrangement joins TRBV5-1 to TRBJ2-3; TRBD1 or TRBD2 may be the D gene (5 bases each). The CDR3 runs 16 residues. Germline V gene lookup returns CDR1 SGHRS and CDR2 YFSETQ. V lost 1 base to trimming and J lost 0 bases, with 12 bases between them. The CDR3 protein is CASSLSSGRSTDTQYF. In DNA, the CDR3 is TGCGCCAGCAGCTTGTCCTCGGGACGAAGCACAGATACGCAGTATTTT. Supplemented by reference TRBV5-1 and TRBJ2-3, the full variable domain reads KAGVTQTPRYLIKTRGQQVTLSCSPISGHRSVSWYQQTPGQGLQFLFEYFSETQRNKGNFPGRFSGRQFSNSRSEMNVSTLELGDSALYLCASSLSSGRSTDTQYFGPGTRLTVL.

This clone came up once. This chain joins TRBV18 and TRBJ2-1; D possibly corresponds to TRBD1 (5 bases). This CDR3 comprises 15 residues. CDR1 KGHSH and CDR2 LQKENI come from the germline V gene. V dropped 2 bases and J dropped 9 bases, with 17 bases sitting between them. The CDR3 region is CASSPIGLAQGEQFF. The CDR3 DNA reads TGTGCCAGCTCACCAATAGGGCTCGCTCAGGGTGAGCAGTTCTTC.

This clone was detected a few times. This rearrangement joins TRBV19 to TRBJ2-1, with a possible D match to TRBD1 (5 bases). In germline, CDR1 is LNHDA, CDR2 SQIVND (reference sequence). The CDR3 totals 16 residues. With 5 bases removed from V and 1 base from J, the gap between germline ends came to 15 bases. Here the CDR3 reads CASSQPQGSSYNEQFF. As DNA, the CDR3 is TGTGCCAGTAGTCAACCTCAGGGTAGTTCCTACAATGAGCAGTTCTTC.

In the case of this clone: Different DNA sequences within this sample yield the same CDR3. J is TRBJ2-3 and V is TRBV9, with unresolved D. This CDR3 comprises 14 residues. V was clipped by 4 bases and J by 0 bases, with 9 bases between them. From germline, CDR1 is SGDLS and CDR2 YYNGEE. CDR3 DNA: TGTGCCAGCAGCCCCCAAACTAGCACAGATACGCAGTATTTT. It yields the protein CASSPQTSTDTQYF.

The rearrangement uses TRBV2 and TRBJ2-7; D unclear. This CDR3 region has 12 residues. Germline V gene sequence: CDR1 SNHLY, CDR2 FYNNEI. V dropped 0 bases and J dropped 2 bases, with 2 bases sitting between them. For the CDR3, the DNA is TGTGCCAGCAGTGAAGCAGCCTACGAGCAGTACTTC. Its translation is CASSEAAYEQYF.

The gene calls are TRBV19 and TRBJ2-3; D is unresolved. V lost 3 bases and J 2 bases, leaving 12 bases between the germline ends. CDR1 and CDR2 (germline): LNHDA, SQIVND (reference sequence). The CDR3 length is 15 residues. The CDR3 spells CASSMYFQATDTQYF. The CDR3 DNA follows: TGTGCCAGTAGTATGTATTTCCAGGCCACAGATACGCAGTATTTT.

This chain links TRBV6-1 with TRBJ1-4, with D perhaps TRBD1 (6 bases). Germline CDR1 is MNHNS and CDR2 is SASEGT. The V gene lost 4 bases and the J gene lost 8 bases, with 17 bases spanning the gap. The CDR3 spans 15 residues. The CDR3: CASSAIQGVKEKLFF. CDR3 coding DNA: TGTGCCAGCAGTGCCATACAGGGAGTGAAAGAAAAACTGTTTTTT.

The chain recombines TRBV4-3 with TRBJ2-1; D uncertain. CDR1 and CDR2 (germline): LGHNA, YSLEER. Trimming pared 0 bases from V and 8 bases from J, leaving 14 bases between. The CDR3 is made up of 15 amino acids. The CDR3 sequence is CASSQDRTTNHEQFF. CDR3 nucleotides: TGCGCCAGCAGCCAAGACAGAACCACAAACCATGAGCAGTTCTTC.

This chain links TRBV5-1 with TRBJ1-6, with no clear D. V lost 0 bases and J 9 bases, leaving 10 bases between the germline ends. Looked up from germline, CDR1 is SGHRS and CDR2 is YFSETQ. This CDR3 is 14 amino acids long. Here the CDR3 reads CASSLGEIGSPLHF. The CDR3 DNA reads TGCGCCAGCAGCTTGGGGGAGATAGGTTCACCCCTCCACTTT.

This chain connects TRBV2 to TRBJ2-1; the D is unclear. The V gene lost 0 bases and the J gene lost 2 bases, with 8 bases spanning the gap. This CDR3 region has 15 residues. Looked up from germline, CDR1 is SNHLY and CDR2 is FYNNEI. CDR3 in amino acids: CASSEAEGPYNEQFF. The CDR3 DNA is TGTGCCAGCAGTGAAGCGGAAGGTCCCTACAATGAGCAGTTCTTC.

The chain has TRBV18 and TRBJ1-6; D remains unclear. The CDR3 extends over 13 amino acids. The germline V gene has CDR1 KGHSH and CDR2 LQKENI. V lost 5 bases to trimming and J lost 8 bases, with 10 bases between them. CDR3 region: CASSTSDDSPLHF. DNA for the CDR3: TGTGCCAGCTCAACGTCGGACGATTCACCCCTCCACTTT.

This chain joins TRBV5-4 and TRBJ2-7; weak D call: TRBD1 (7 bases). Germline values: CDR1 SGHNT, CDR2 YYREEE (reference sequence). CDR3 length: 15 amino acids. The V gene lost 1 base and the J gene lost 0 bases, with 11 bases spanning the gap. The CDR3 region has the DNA TGTGCCAGCAGCTTGCCCCAGGGGGGCTCCTACGAGCAGTACTTC. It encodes CASSLPQGGSYEQYF.

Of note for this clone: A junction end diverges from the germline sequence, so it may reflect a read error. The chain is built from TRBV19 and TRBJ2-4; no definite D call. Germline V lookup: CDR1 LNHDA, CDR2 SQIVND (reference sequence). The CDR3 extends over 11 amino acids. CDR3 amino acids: CASGSGTPTHF. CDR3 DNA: TGTGCCAGTGGTTCAGGCACACCTACCCACTTC.

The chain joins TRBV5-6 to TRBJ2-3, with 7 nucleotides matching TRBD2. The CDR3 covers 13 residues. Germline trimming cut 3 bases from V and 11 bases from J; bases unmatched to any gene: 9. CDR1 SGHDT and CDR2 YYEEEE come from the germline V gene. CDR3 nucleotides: TGTGCCAGCAGCTCTCCGGGACTAACTTTGCAGTATTTT. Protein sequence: CASSSPGLTLQYF.

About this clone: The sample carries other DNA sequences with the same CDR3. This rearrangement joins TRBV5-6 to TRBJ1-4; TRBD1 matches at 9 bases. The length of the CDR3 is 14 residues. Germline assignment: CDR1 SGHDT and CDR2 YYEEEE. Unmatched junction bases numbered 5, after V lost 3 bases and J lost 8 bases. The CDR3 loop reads CASSYGQGREKLFF. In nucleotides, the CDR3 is TGTGCCAGCAGCTATGGACAGGGGAGGGAAAAACTGTTTTTT.

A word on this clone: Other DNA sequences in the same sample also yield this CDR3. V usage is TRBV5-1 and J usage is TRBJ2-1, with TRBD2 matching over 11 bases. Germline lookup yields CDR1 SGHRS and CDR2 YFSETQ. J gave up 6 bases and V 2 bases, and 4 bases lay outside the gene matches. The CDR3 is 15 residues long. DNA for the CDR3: TGCGCCAGCAGCTTTCTAGCGGGGGGACCCAATGAGCAGTTCTTC. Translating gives CASSFLAGGPNEQFF.

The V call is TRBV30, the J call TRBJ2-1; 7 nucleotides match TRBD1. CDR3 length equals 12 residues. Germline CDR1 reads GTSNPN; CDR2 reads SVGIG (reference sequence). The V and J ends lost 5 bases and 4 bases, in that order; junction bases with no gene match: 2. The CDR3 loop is CAWGQAYNEQFF. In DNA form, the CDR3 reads TGTGCCTGGGGACAGGCTTACAATGAGCAGTTCTTC.

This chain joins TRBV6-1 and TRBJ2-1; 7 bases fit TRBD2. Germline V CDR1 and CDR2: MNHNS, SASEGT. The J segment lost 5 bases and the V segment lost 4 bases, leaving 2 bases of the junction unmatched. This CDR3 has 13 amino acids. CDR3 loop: CASSVAGNNEQFF. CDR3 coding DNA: TGTGCCAGCAGTGTAGCGGGCAACAATGAGCAGTTCTTC.

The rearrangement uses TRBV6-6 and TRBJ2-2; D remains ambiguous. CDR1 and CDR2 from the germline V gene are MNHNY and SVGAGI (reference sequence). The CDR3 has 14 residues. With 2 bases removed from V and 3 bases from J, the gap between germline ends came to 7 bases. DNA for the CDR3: TGTGCCAGCAGTTACCCCCAGGACACCGGGGAGCTGTTTTTT. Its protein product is CASSYPQDTGELFF.

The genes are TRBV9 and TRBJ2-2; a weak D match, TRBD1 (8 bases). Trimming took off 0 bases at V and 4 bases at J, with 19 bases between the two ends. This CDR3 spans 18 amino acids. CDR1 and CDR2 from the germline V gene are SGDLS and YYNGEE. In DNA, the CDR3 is TGTGCCAGCAGCGTAGCAGGGGGGGCAGGGGGCCGCACCGGGGAGCTGTTTTTT. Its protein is CASSVAGGAGGRTGELFF.

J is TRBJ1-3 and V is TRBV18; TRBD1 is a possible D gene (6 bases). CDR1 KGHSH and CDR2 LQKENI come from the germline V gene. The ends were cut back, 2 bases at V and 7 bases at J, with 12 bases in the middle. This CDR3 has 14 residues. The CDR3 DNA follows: TGTGCCAGCTCACCAGAACAGGGTGGTAACACCATATATTTT. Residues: CASSPEQGGNTIYF.

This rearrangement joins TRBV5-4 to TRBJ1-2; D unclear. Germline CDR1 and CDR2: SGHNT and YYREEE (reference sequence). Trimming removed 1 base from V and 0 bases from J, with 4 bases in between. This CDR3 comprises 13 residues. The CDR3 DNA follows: TGTGCCAGCAGCTTGTATACTAACTATGGCTACACCTTC. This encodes CASSLYTNYGYTF.

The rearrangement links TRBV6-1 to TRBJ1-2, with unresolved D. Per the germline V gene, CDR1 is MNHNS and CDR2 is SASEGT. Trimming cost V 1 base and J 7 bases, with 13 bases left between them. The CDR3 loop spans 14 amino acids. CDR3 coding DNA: TGTGCCAGCAGTGAAGGATGGTCCGGGCTTGGCTACACCTTC. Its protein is CASSEGWSGLGYTF.

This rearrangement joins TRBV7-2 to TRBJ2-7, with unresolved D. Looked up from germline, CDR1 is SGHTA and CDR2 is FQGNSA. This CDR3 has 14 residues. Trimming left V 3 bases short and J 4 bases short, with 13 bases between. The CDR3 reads CASSLYGPMYEQYF. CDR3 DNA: TGTGCCAGCAGCTTGTACGGTCCTATGTACGAGCAGTACTTC.

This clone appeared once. CDR3 coding DNA: TGTGCCAGCAGCTTTGTTACTAGCGGGGATGAGACCCAGTACTTC. Amino acid sequence: CASSFVTSGDETQYF. This rearrangement joins TRBV5-4 to TRBJ2-5; TRBD2 aligns across 10 bases. Germline V CDR1 and CDR2: SGHNT, YYREEE (reference sequence). This CDR3 is 15 amino acids long. J lost 5 bases, V lost 2 bases, and 6 bases had no gene match.

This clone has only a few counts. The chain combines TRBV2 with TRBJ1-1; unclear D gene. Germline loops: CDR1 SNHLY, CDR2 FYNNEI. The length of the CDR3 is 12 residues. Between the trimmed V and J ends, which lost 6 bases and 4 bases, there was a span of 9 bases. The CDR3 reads CASSAGITEAFF. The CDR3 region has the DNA TGTGCCAGCAGCGCTGGTATCACTGAAGCTTTCTTT.